Listed here are 27 T cell receptor beta chains from one sample, sequenced in a study of blood T cell repertoires in COVID-19. The data were produced by immunoSEQ multiplex PCR, yet TCRdb's version contains in-frame clones alone and is incomplete. In the table there are roughly 190,000 clones, roughly nine tenths of which are singletons. Sequencing was carried out using peripheral blood. Receptors originate from an elderly woman in a cohort sampled during active or convalescent COVID-19.

This chain uses TRBV19 with TRBJ2-2; TRBD1 is a possible D gene (6 bases). Germline CDR1 is LNHDA and CDR2 is SQIVND (reference sequence). The CDR3 has 14 residues. The ends were cut back, 7 bases at V and 4 bases at J, with 13 bases in the middle. The CDR3 DNA is TGTGCCAGTAAATCACAGGGTGGCACCGGGGAGCTGTTTTTT. This sequence encodes CASKSQGGTGELFF.

The J gene is TRBJ2-2, the V gene TRBV20-1; 8 nucleotides agree with TRBD2. This CDR3 is built from 16 residues. In germline, CDR1 is DFQATT, CDR2 SNEGSKA (reference sequence). The ends lost 3 bases at V and 7 bases at J; junction bases unmatched: 13. CDR3 sequence (DNA): TGCAGTGCTAGTCGGGGGGGCGACGGGCTCGGCGGGGAGCTGTTTTTT. Translated, it gives CSASRGGDGLGGELFF.

The chain combines TRBV5-6 with TRBJ2-1, with a weak D call TRBD1 (5 bases). This CDR3 has 15 amino acids. CDR1 is SGHDT, CDR2 YYEEEE, per germline. The V end lost 7 bases, the J end lost 0 bases, and 14 bases lay between the germline ends. CDR3 loop: CASFFGQRSYNEQFF. The CDR3 DNA reads as TGTGCCAGCTTTTTCGGACAACGCTCCTACAATGAGCAGTTCTTC. The full variable domain, its missing parts supplied by reference TRBV5-6 and TRBJ2-1, is DAGVTQSPTHLIKTRGQQVTLRCSPKSGHDTVSWYQQALGQGPQFIFQYYEEEERQRGNFPDRFSGHQFPNYSSELNVNALLLGDSALYLCASFFGQRSYNEQFFGPGTRLTVL.

The chain couples TRBV24-1 to TRBJ2-1; D gene unclear. There are 16 residues in the CDR3. V lost 4 bases, J lost 0 bases, and 12 bases lay in between. Germline loops: CDR1 KGHDR, CDR2 SFDVKD. DNA for the CDR3: TGTGCCACCAGTGACCAAACAGAAAGCTCCTACAATGAGCAGTTCTTC. It translates to CATSDQTESSYNEQFF.

This rearrangement joins TRBV9 to TRBJ2-7; 7 bases are shared with TRBD1. The J segment lost 2 bases and the V segment lost 3 bases, leaving 11 bases of the junction unmatched. CDR3 length: 16 amino acids. Germline CDR1 and CDR2: SGDLS and YYNGEE. The CDR3, as DNA: TGTGCCAGCAGCGACAGGAACGACAGGGCAACCTACGAGCAGTACTTC. Its protein product is CASSDRNDRATYEQYF.

The rearrangement links TRBV19 to TRBJ1-2; a weak D match, TRBD1 (5 bases). The CDR3 loop spans 13 amino acids. V lost 5 bases, J lost 3 bases, and 10 bases lay in between. Germline V gene data show CDR1 as LNHDA and CDR2 as SQIVND (reference sequence). CDR3 nucleotide sequence: TGTGCCAGTAGTTTCCAGGGTGACTATGGCTACACCTTC. It encodes CASSFQGDYGYTF.

A single count supports this clone. One end of the junction does not line up with germline, which may come from a read error. The chain recombines TRBV5-4 with TRBJ2-2; tentative D call: TRBD1 (6 bases). The CDR3 sequence is 14 residues long. The germline V gene has CDR1 SGHNT and CDR2 YYREEE (reference sequence). CDR3 DNA sequence: TGTGCCAGCAGCCTCCCCGACAGGTTGGGGGAACTGTTTTTT. This sequence encodes CASSLPDRLGELFF.

The chain combines TRBV6-5 with TRBJ2-7, with 9 nucleotides matching TRBD1. With 0 bases clipped from V and 6 bases from J, the junction kept 6 bases outside the gene matches. Germline-derived CDR1 and CDR2 are MNHEY and SVGAGI. The CDR3 covers 15 residues. This CDR3 reads CASSYSGDRDREQYF. CDR3 DNA sequence: TGTGCCAGCAGTTACTCGGGGGACAGGGATCGCGAGCAGTACTTC.

This clone occurred once. The rearrangement joins TRBV28 to TRBJ1-5; no clear D gene. The CDR3 runs 12 residues. V was pared by 6 bases and J by 0 bases, with 3 bases between. Looked up from germline, CDR1 is MDHEN and CDR2 is SYDVKM. The CDR3 is CASRLSNQPQHF. For the CDR3, the DNA is TGTGCCAGCAGACTTAGCAATCAGCCCCAGCATTTT.

The gene calls are TRBV11-2 and TRBJ1-2; D call uncertain. The CDR3 covers 13 residues. V lost 3 bases to trimming and J lost 4 bases, with 9 bases between them. Germline V CDR1 and CDR2: SGHAT, FQNNGV. The CDR3: CASSLAASYGYTF. CDR3 nucleotide sequence: TGTGCCAGCAGCTTGGCGGCAAGCTATGGCTACACCTTC.

The J gene is TRBJ1-5, the V gene TRBV10-1; the match to TRBD1 covers 10 bases. The CDR3 is 15 amino acids. The V gene end was trimmed by 4 bases and the J gene end by 2 bases; junction bases not matched to a gene: 2. The germline V gene has CDR1 WNHNN and CDR2 SYGVQD (reference sequence). Written as DNA, the CDR3 is TGCGCCAGCAGTGGGGGGACAGGGGGCAATCAGCCCCAGCATTTT. This codes for CASSGGTGGNQPQHF.

The V gene is TRBV28, the J gene TRBJ1-1; D possibly corresponds to TRBD1 (6 bases). The germline V gene has CDR1 MDHEN and CDR2 SYDVKM. The CDR3 totals 13 residues. The ends were cut back, 3 bases at V and 4 bases at J, with 9 bases in the middle. Here the CDR3 DNA reads TGTGCCAGCAGTTTCGGGGGGCGCACTGAAGCTTTCTTT. This encodes CASSFGGRTEAFF.

This chain connects TRBV15 to TRBJ2-2, with 8 bases lining up with TRBD1. V trimming: 8 bases; J trimming: 4 bases; junction bases outside the gene matches: 6. CDR1 and CDR2 (germline): LNHNV, YYDKDF (reference sequence). CDR3 length: 14 amino acids. The CDR3 here is CATEGQGGTGELFF. In nucleotides, the CDR3 is TGTGCCACCGAAGGACAGGGTGGCACCGGGGAGCTGTTTTTT.

The rearrangement joins TRBV12-3 or TRBV12-4 to TRBJ1-1, with TRBD1 matching 7 bases. The CDR3 consists of 11 residues. Germline trimming cut 11 bases from V and 8 bases from J; bases unmatched to any gene: 8. The CDR3 nucleotides read TGTGCCGCCGGGACAGCCGCAGAAGCTTTCTTT. Amino acid sequence: CAAGTAAEAFF.

This clone was counted a few times. The rearrangement links TRBV19 to TRBJ1-1; 7 bases align to TRBD1. V dropped 6 bases and J dropped 1; count of bases not matched to a gene: 5. CDR1 and CDR2 (germline): LNHDA, SQIVND (reference sequence). The CDR3 contains 14 residues. The DNA for the CDR3 is TGTGCCAGTAGGCTGGGACAGACGAACACTGAAGCTTTCTTT. Its translation: CASRLGQTNTEAFF. Variable domain in full (rest from reference TRBV19 and TRBJ1-1): DGGITQSPKYLFRKEGQNVTLSCEQNLNHDAMYWYRQDPGQGLRLIYYSQIVNDFQKGDIAEGYSVSREKKESFPLTVTSAQKNPTAFYLCASRLGQTNTEAFFGQGTRLTVV.

The chain has TRBV24-1 and TRBJ2-3, with D perhaps matching TRBD2 (7 bases). Germline loops: CDR1 KGHDR, CDR2 SFDVKD. The CDR3 totals 13 residues. V dropped 8 bases and J dropped 2 bases, with 10 bases sitting between them. Written as DNA, the CDR3 is TGTGCCACCAAAGGGGGGGTCACAGATACGCAGTATTTT. This codes for CATKGGVTDTQYF.

The genes are TRBV4-2 and TRBJ2-1, with TRBD2 identical over 9 bases. V dropped 0 bases and J dropped 9; count of bases not matched to a gene: 6. Germline V gives CDR1 LGHNA, CDR2 YNFKEQ. The CDR3 consists of 15 residues. For the CDR3, the DNA is TGTGCCAGCAGCCAAGATGGAGCGGGGGGATTTGAGCAGTTCTTC. Translated, it gives CASSQDGAGGFEQFF.

In its sample, this clone was seen a few times. V gene TRBV9 combines with J gene TRBJ1-1; D possibly corresponds to TRBD1 (6 bases). This CDR3 spans 15 amino acids. Trimming cost V 6 bases and J 5 bases, with 20 bases left between them. The germline CDR1 and CDR2 sequences are SGDLS and YYNGEE. The CDR3 bases are TGTGCCAGCACCCCCGGGGGGGCCTTGAGAACTGAAGCTTTCTTT. Its translation: CASTPGGALRTEAFF. Combining the CDR3 with reference TRBV9 and TRBJ1-1 gives the whole variable domain DSGVTQTPKHLITATGQRVTLRCSPRSGDLSVYWYQQSLDQGLQFLIQYYNGEERAKGNILERFSAQQFPDLHSELNLSSLELGDSALYFCASTPGGALRTEAFFGQGTRLTVV.

This chain links TRBV19 with TRBJ2-3; 8 positions match TRBD1. From germline, CDR1 is LNHDA and CDR2 SQIVND (reference sequence). This CDR3 contains 14 residues. J lost 3 bases, V lost 10 bases, and 9 bases had no gene match. The CDR3: CATFDRGRTDTQYF. For the CDR3, the DNA is TGTGCCACCTTCGACAGGGGTCGAACAGATACGCAGTATTTT.

The genes are TRBV28 and TRBJ1-2; D is uncertain. V was cut by 3 bases and J by 1 base, with 12 bases left in between. Germline values: CDR1 MDHEN, CDR2 SYDVKM. The CDR3 has 15 amino acids. CDR3 bases: TGTGCCAGCAGTTTTGTGTCAGGAAATAACTATGGCTACACCTTC. Amino acids: CASSFVSGNNYGYTF.

The chain employs TRBV7-2 and TRBJ1-1; a weak D match, TRBD1 (6 bases). Germline loops: CDR1 SGHTA, CDR2 FQGNSA. The V and J ends lost 5 bases and 1 base respectively, with 14 bases between them. The CDR3 has 15 amino acids. CDR3 nucleotides: TGTGCCAGCAGCACAACAGGGCTCGGGAACACTGAAGCTTTCTTT. It translates to CASSTTGLGNTEAFF.

V is TRBV29-1 and J is TRBJ1-3, with D tentatively TRBD1 (6 bases). This CDR3 spans 13 amino acids. Per the germline V gene, CDR1 is SQVTM and CDR2 is ANQGSEA. The CDR3 coding sequence is TGCGCCGGGGGGGCCCGCTCTGGAAACACCATATATTTT. Protein: CAGGARSGNTIYF.

This chain connects TRBV5-5 to TRBJ2-3; tentatively, D is TRBD2 (5 bases). CDR1 is SGHKS, CDR2 YYEKEE, per germline (reference sequence). The CDR3 is made up of 14 amino acids. Trimming shortened V by 7 bases and J by 6 bases, and 18 bases separated the two germline ends. Written as DNA, the CDR3 is TGTGCCAGCCTCGGACTTCCCGGGATCGATACGCAGTATTTT. Amino acids: CASLGLPGIDTQYF. Complete variable domain (other parts from reference TRBV5-5 and TRBJ2-3): DAGVTQSPTHLIKTRGQQVTLRCSPISGHKSVSWYQQVLGQGPQFIFQYYEKEERGRGNFPDRFSARQFPNYSSELNVNALLLGDSALYLCASLGLPGIDTQYFGPGTRLTVL.

The V gene is TRBV28, the J gene TRBJ2-4; D perhaps matches TRBD1 (6 bases). The germline V and J ends were trimmed by 4 bases and 1 base, with 14 bases remaining between them. Germline assignment: CDR1 MDHEN and CDR2 SYDVKM. CDR3 length: 16 residues. CDR3 residues: CASSSRQVAAKNIQYF. The CDR3 DNA sequence: TGTGCCAGCAGTTCCCGACAGGTTGCGGCCAAAAACATTCAGTACTTC.

CDR3 protein: CASSLVGRSYGYTF. CDR3 coding DNA: TGTGCCAGCAGCTTAGTTGGCAGAAGCTATGGCTACACCTTC. This sequence joins TRBV7-9 and TRBJ1-2; D gene uncertain. From germline, CDR1 is SEHNR and CDR2 FQNEAQ (reference sequence). The CDR3 is 14 amino acids. V was pared by 1 base and J by 4 bases, with 10 bases between.

V gene TRBV7-2 combines with J gene TRBJ1-2; 7 bases are shared with TRBD1. CDR3 length equals 14 residues. V lost 4 bases to trimming and J lost 8 bases; unmatched junction nucleotides: 10. Germline CDR1 SGHTA, CDR2 FQGNSA. The chain's CDR3 is CASSSLQGLGGYTF. For the CDR3, the DNA is TGTGCCAGCAGCTCCTTACAGGGGCTCGGGGGCTACACCTTC. Full variable domain (missing parts from reference TRBV7-2 and TRBJ1-2): GAGVSQSPSNKVTEKGKDVELRCDPISGHTALYWYRQSLGQGLEFLIYFQGNSAPDKSGLPSDRFSAERTGGSVSTLTIQRTQQEDSAVYLCASSSLQGLGGYTFGSGTRLTVV.

This rearrangement joins TRBV6-1 to TRBJ2-2; TRBD1 aligns across 12 bases. The CDR3 is 15 residues long. J gave up 6 bases and V 3 bases, and 2 bases lay outside the gene matches. Germline CDR1 MNHNS, CDR2 SASEGT. The CDR3 nucleotides are TGTGCCAGCAGTGAGGGGACAGGGGGCCCCGGGGAGCTGTTTTTT. Amino acids: CASSEGTGGPGELFF.